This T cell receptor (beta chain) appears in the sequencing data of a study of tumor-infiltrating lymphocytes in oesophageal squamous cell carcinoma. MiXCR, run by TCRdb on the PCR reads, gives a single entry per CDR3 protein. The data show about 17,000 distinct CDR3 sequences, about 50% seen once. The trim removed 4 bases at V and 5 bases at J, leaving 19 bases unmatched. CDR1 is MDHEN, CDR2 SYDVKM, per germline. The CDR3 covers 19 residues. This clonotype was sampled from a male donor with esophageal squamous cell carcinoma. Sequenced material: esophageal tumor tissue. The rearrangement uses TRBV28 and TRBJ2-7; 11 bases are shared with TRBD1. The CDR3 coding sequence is TGTGCCAGCAGTTCCACTTTCAAAGACGGGACAGGGGGTGGCGACGAGCAGTACTTC. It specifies CASSSTFKDGTGGGDEQYF.